Listed below are T cell receptor beta chains from one sample, sequenced in a study of blood T cells in healthy people across ages. TCRdb re-called the 5' RACE reads through MiXCR, storing one row per CDR3 protein. This table holds around 990,000 distinct CDR3 sequences, 35% to 40% found once. Input material: blood. These receptors were collected from a man aged 18 to 29 in good health. Both conserved end residues are part of each CDR3. D genes are given only for firm matches. Clone size appears in some rows only: once, few, many, or a class for an expanded clone.

v_call: TRBV20-1; d_call: TRBD1; j_call: TRBJ1-1; clone_size: few; cdr3_nt: TGCAGTGCTAGTGCCGGGACAGGGATCTCTGAAGCTTTCTTT; cdr3_aa: CSASAGTGISEAFF
v_call: TRBV29-1; d_call: TRBD1; j_call: TRBJ1-1; clone_size: few; cdr3_nt: TGCAGCGTTGACACAGGGGGCATCGTCACTGAAGCTTTCTTT; cdr3_aa: CSVDTGGIVTEAFF
v_call: TRBV14; d_call: -; j_call: TRBJ2-5; clone_size: -; cdr3_nt: TGTGCCAGCAGCCAAGATGGGGGTGGTAATCGAGGCCAGTACTTC; cdr3_aa: CASSQDGGGNRGQYF
v_call: TRBV5-1; d_call: -; j_call: TRBJ2-3; clone_size: -; cdr3_nt: TGCGCCAGCAGCTTGGAACAGAAACGCACAGATACGCAGTATTTT; cdr3_aa: CASSLEQKRTDTQYF
v_call: TRBV2; d_call: TRBD1; j_call: TRBJ1-2; clone_size: few; cdr3_nt: TGTGCCAGCAGTCCCCAATTGGGACAGGGAGATGGCTACACCTTC; cdr3_aa: CASSPQLGQGDGYTF
v_call: TRBV4-3; d_call: -; j_call: TRBJ2-7; clone_size: -; cdr3_nt: TGCGCCAGCAGCCAAGATCTAGAGGACAATGAGCAGTACTTC; cdr3_aa: CASSQDLEDNEQYF
v_call: TRBV14; d_call: -; j_call: TRBJ1-1; clone_size: -; cdr3_nt: TGTGCCAGCAGCCAAGAAGAAGCGTTTGAAGCTTTCTTT; cdr3_aa: CASSQEEAFEAFF
v_call: TRBV6-2/TRBV6-3; d_call: -; j_call: TRBJ2-1; clone_size: -; cdr3_nt: TGTGCCAGCGGGGGGGCGCGGGTTTACAATGAGCAGTTCTTC; cdr3_aa: CASGGARVYNEQFF
v_call: TRBV6-5; d_call: -; j_call: TRBJ1-1; clone_size: few; cdr3_nt: TGTGCCAGCACCTACGGGACAATGGGGACTGAAGCTTTCTTT; cdr3_aa: CASTYGTMGTEAFF
v_call: TRBV20-1; d_call: -; j_call: TRBJ2-3; clone_size: -; cdr3_nt: TGCAGTGCTCGGGGGACAGCATCAGATACGCAGTATTTT; cdr3_aa: CSARGTASDTQYF
v_call: TRBV20-1; d_call: TRBD1; j_call: TRBJ1-1; clone_size: few; cdr3_nt: TGCAGTGCCAGGGGGGGTGCGGCTAACACTGAAGCTTTCTTT; cdr3_aa: CSARGGAANTEAFF
v_call: TRBV7-3; d_call: -; j_call: TRBJ2-1; clone_size: -; cdr3_nt: TGTGCCAGCAGCTCGGGCCCGGCGGGCAATGAGCAGTTCTTC; cdr3_aa: CASSSGPAGNEQFF
v_call: TRBV20-1; d_call: -; j_call: TRBJ1-5; clone_size: -; cdr3_nt: TGCAGTGCTAGTCAGAGCCCAGAGGATCAGCCCCAGCATTTT; cdr3_aa: CSASQSPEDQPQHF
v_call: TRBV7-2; d_call: -; j_call: TRBJ1-1; clone_size: -; cdr3_nt: TGTGCCAGCAGCTCCCCCCGGGACAACCGAGCTTTCTTT; cdr3_aa: CASSSPRDNRAFF
v_call: TRBV7-2; d_call: -; j_call: TRBJ2-1; clone_size: -; cdr3_nt: TGTGCCAGCAGCTTAAGAGGGTTCGCCTACAATGAGCAGTTCTTC; cdr3_aa: CASSLRGFAYNEQFF
v_call: TRBV20-1; d_call: -; j_call: TRBJ2-3; clone_size: few; cdr3_nt: TGCAGTGCTACAGGACAGAACACAGATACGCAGTATTTT; cdr3_aa: CSATGQNTDTQYF
v_call: TRBV5-1; d_call: TRBD1; j_call: TRBJ2-7; clone_size: -; cdr3_nt: TGCGCCAGCAGCGTCTTACAGGGGAATGAGCAGTACTTC; cdr3_aa: CASSVLQGNEQYF
v_call: TRBV12-3/TRBV12-4; d_call: -; j_call: TRBJ2-7; clone_size: many; cdr3_nt: TGTGCCAGCAGTTTAGCCGGGTCCCCCTACGAGCAGTACTTC; cdr3_aa: CASSLAGSPYEQYF
v_call: TRBV25-1; d_call: -; j_call: TRBJ2-3; clone_size: -; cdr3_nt: TGTGCCAGCAGTGGAAATTACGGGGGTTTCACAGATACGCAGTATTTT; cdr3_aa: CASSGNYGGFTDTQYF
v_call: TRBV20-1; d_call: -; j_call: TRBJ1-6; clone_size: -; cdr3_nt: TGCAGTGTATCGAGGGGCCTCTCTAATTCACCCCTCCACTTT; cdr3_aa: CSVSRGLSNSPLHF
v_call: TRBV20-1; d_call: TRBD2; j_call: TRBJ2-3; clone_size: few; cdr3_nt: TGCAGTGCTCCCCCTAGCGGACGCACAGATACGCAGTATTTT; cdr3_aa: CSAPPSGRTDTQYF
v_call: TRBV21-1; d_call: -; j_call: TRBJ2-2; clone_size: -; cdr3_nt: TGTGCCAGCAGCAAAGGAGAGACAGGGGCGGGTAGCACCGGGGAGCTGTTTTTT; cdr3_aa: CASSKGETGAGSTGELFF
v_call: TRBV20-1; d_call: -; j_call: TRBJ2-3; clone_size: few; cdr3_nt: TGCAGTGCCTCCTTCGACGGGGGCAGCACAGATACGCAGTATTTT; cdr3_aa: CSASFDGGSTDTQYF
v_call: TRBV7-9; d_call: TRBD1; j_call: TRBJ2-7; clone_size: -; cdr3_nt: TGTGCCAGCAGTGGGACAGGGAACGGCGAGCAGTACTTC; cdr3_aa: CASSGTGNGEQYF
v_call: TRBV29-1; d_call: -; j_call: TRBJ1-1; clone_size: -; cdr3_nt: TGCAGCGTGCCCGGGGGTAGCGTCATGGGGGTGAACACTGAAGCTTTCTTT; cdr3_aa: CSVPGGSVMGVNTEAFF
v_call: TRBV20-1; d_call: -; j_call: TRBJ2-6; clone_size: -; cdr3_nt: TGCAGTGCTAGTCCACGGCGGCCCTCTGGGGCCAACGTCCTGACTTTC; cdr3_aa: CSASPRRPSGANVLTF
v_call: TRBV20-1; d_call: TRBD1; j_call: TRBJ1-2; clone_size: many; cdr3_nt: TGCAGTGCGGGGACAGGGGATGGCTACACCTTC; cdr3_aa: CSAGTGDGYTF
v_call: TRBV3-1; d_call: -; j_call: TRBJ1-1; clone_size: many; cdr3_nt: TGCGCCAGCAGCCAAGGACAGATGAACACTGAAGCTTTCTTT; cdr3_aa: CASSQGQMNTEAFF
v_call: TRBV11-2; d_call: -; j_call: TRBJ2-7; clone_size: few; cdr3_nt: TGTGCCAGCAGCTTAGAGGAGGTCGAGCAGTACTTC; cdr3_aa: CASSLEEVEQYF
v_call: TRBV4-1; d_call: -; j_call: TRBJ2-7; clone_size: -; cdr3_nt: TGCGCCAGCAGCCAAGAGATTAGAGGGGACCCTAGTTACGAGCAGTACTTC; cdr3_aa: CASSQEIRGDPSYEQYF
v_call: TRBV11-1; d_call: -; j_call: TRBJ1-1; clone_size: -; cdr3_nt: TGTGCCAGCAGCTTACCGGGACGAGGGTTGAACACTGAAGCTTTCTTT; cdr3_aa: CASSLPGRGLNTEAFF
v_call: TRBV6-5; d_call: -; j_call: TRBJ2-7; clone_size: many; cdr3_nt: TGTGCCAGCACCACAGGGTTCAACGAGCAGTACTTC; cdr3_aa: CASTTGFNEQYF
v_call: TRBV6-1; d_call: -; j_call: TRBJ2-5; clone_size: -; cdr3_nt: TGTGCCACTCTGGAGCCGAGTTTGGATTCGCAGTACTTC; cdr3_aa: CATLEPSLDSQYF
v_call: TRBV5-5; d_call: -; j_call: TRBJ1-1; clone_size: once; cdr3_nt: TGTGCCAGCAGACCCCCGGTCGGAATAATGAACACTGAAGCTTTCTTT; cdr3_aa: CASRPPVGIMNTEAFF
v_call: TRBV20-1; d_call: TRBD1; j_call: TRBJ1-1; clone_size: few; cdr3_nt: TGCAGTGCTGAGAGGGACAGCAGAGCTTTCTTT; cdr3_aa: CSAERDSRAFF
v_call: TRBV3-1; d_call: -; j_call: TRBJ2-7; clone_size: -; cdr3_nt: TGTGCCAGCAGCCAAGAAACCGGTTACGGCCCCTTCTACGAGCAGTACTTC; cdr3_aa: CASSQETGYGPFYEQYF
v_call: TRBV13; d_call: TRBD2; j_call: TRBJ2-3; clone_size: few; cdr3_nt: TGTGCCAGCAGCATCTCCCGGACTAGCGGCACAGATACGCAGTATTTT; cdr3_aa: CASSISRTSGTDTQYF
v_call: TRBV4-2; d_call: -; j_call: TRBJ1-5; clone_size: -; cdr3_nt: TGTGCCAGCAGCCCAGGGACGGGGAATAGCAATCAGCCCCAGCATTTT; cdr3_aa: CASSPGTGNSNQPQHF
v_call: TRBV20-1; d_call: -; j_call: TRBJ2-7; clone_size: -; cdr3_nt: TGCAGTGCTACTTCTCAGGGTCTGCAGTACTTC; cdr3_aa: CSATSQGLQYF
v_call: TRBV7-2; d_call: -; j_call: TRBJ2-2; clone_size: -; cdr3_nt: TGTGCCAGCAGCTCCTTCATTAATCCGAACACCGGGGAGCTGTTTTTT; cdr3_aa: CASSSFINPNTGELFF
v_call: TRBV7-9; d_call: TRBD1; j_call: TRBJ2-1; clone_size: few; cdr3_nt: TGTGCCAGCACATCGGGACAGGCCTACAATGAGCAGTTCTTC; cdr3_aa: CASTSGQAYNEQFF
v_call: TRBV6-6; d_call: -; j_call: TRBJ2-1; clone_size: -; cdr3_nt: TGTGCCAGCAGTCCAGGGACGTACTCCTACAATGAGCAGTTCTTC; cdr3_aa: CASSPGTYSYNEQFF
v_call: TRBV28; d_call: TRBD1; j_call: TRBJ1-6; clone_size: -; cdr3_nt: TGTGCCAGCAGCGTCCCGGGACAGGGATCCTATAATTCACCCCTCCACTTT; cdr3_aa: CASSVPGQGSYNSPLHF
v_call: TRBV11-2; d_call: TRBD1; j_call: TRBJ1-1; clone_size: -; cdr3_nt: TGTGCCAGCAGCAACCCCCCGGGACAGGGTGGTGGCACTGAAGCTTTCTTT; cdr3_aa: CASSNPPGQGGGTEAFF
v_call: TRBV5-1; d_call: -; j_call: TRBJ1-1; clone_size: -; cdr3_nt: TGCGCCAGCAGCTTGGCCCGTGGGGTGAACACTGAAGCTTTCTTT; cdr3_aa: CASSLARGVNTEAFF
v_call: TRBV6-2/TRBV6-3; d_call: -; j_call: TRBJ2-2; clone_size: -; cdr3_nt: TGTGCCAGCAGGCACGCCGCGGCCCGTCGGGTCCCCGGGGAGCTGTTTTTT; cdr3_aa: CASRHAAARRVPGELFF
v_call: TRBV6-1; d_call: -; j_call: TRBJ1-1; clone_size: -; cdr3_nt: TGTGCCAGCAGTGGTTCCGGAAACACTGAAGCTTTCTTT; cdr3_aa: CASSGSGNTEAFF
v_call: TRBV5-1; d_call: TRBD1; j_call: TRBJ2-7; clone_size: few; cdr3_nt: TGCGCCAGCAGACACGGGACAGCAAACTCCTACGAGCAGTACTTC; cdr3_aa: CASRHGTANSYEQYF
v_call: TRBV6-2/TRBV6-3; d_call: -; j_call: TRBJ1-1; clone_size: -; cdr3_nt: TGTGCCAGCAGTTACCTACACCGTAACAGGCTCACTGAAGCTTTCTTT; cdr3_aa: CASSYLHRNRLTEAFF
v_call: TRBV12-3/TRBV12-4; d_call: -; j_call: TRBJ2-7; clone_size: -; cdr3_nt: TGTGCCAGCAGTTGGGGGGTTCACGAGCAGTACTTC; cdr3_aa: CASSWGVHEQYF
v_call: TRBV18; d_call: TRBD2; j_call: TRBJ2-5; clone_size: -; cdr3_nt: TGTGCCAGCTCACCACCCGGGCTAGCGGGACAAAAAGAGACCCAGTACTTC; cdr3_aa: CASSPPGLAGQKETQYF
v_call: TRBV7-9; d_call: -; j_call: TRBJ1-2; clone_size: -; cdr3_nt: TGTGCCAGCAGCTTACCGACCCTTGACAGACACTATGGCTACACCTTC; cdr3_aa: CASSLPTLDRHYGYTF
v_call: TRBV25-1; d_call: -; j_call: TRBJ2-2; clone_size: -; cdr3_nt: TGTGCCACCAAGACTTTACAGGGAAACACCGGGGAGCTGTTTTTT; cdr3_aa: CATKTLQGNTGELFF
v_call: TRBV12-3/TRBV12-4; d_call: -; j_call: TRBJ1-4; clone_size: few; cdr3_nt: TGTGCCAGCAGTGCGACAGCCGCAAAACTGTTTTTT; cdr3_aa: CASSATAAKLFF
v_call: TRBV3-1; d_call: -; j_call: TRBJ1-1; clone_size: -; cdr3_nt: TGTGCCAGCAGCCAAGGGCCGGGGGCCCCGAACACTGAAGCTTTCTTT; cdr3_aa: CASSQGPGAPNTEAFF
v_call: TRBV10-3; d_call: -; j_call: TRBJ2-5; clone_size: few; cdr3_nt: TGTGCCACCAAGGGGGAAGAGACCCAGTACTTC; cdr3_aa: CATKGEETQYF
v_call: TRBV21-1; d_call: -; j_call: TRBJ1-2; clone_size: few; cdr3_nt: TGTGCCAGCAGCCCACCACCCACCTTC; cdr3_aa: CASSPPPTF
v_call: TRBV7-2; d_call: -; j_call: TRBJ1-4; clone_size: -; cdr3_nt: TGTGCCAGCAGCTTAGCGCCGCGGGGGACCTCTGAAAAACTGTTTTTT; cdr3_aa: CASSLAPRGTSEKLFF
v_call: TRBV10-3; d_call: TRBD1; j_call: TRBJ2-7; clone_size: -; cdr3_nt: TGTGCCATCAGTGAGTCGGGTCGCGATAGGACAGGGGCCACGATTTGCTACGAGCAGTACTTC; cdr3_aa: CAISESGRDRTGATICYEQYF
v_call: TRBV4-3; d_call: -; j_call: TRBJ2-1; clone_size: -; cdr3_nt: TGCGCCAACAGCCCTCTGTTCCCCACAGGTAACAATGAGCAGTTCTTC; cdr3_aa: CANSPLFPTGNNEQFF